The 13 T cell receptor beta chains presented below share a single source sample, sequenced in a study of T-cell reconstitution after alpha-beta-depleted transplantation in children. Unique molecular identifiers were built into the TCRbeta library. TCRdb reprocessed the PCR reads via MiXCR and lists one record per CDR3 protein. The table lists around 340,000 distinct CDR3 sequences, roughly 14% of them singletons. Sample: PBMCs, taken from the stem cell graft. The receptors originated from a human donor who donated a stem cell graft to a child with Fanconi anemia.

The chain links TRBV4-2 to TRBJ2-1; a weak D match, TRBD2 (6 bases). The V and J ends lost 0 bases and 8 bases respectively, with 8 bases between them. CDR3 size: 13 residues. CDR1 and CDR2 from the germline V gene are LGHNA and YNFKEQ. The CDR3 protein is CASSQDWGDEQFF. Written as DNA, the CDR3 is TGTGCCAGCAGCCAAGATTGGGGGGATGAGCAGTTCTTC.

Many counts were recorded for this clonotype. J is TRBJ2-1 and V is TRBV7-9, with D unresolved. Germline CDR1 is SEHNR and CDR2 is FQNEAQ (reference sequence). CDR3 size: 15 residues. V lost 3 bases to trimming and J lost 3 bases, with 12 bases between them. The CDR3 sequence is CASSLDPLNYNEQFF. In DNA, the CDR3 is TGTGCCAGCAGCTTGGACCCTCTAAACTACAATGAGCAGTTCTTC.

This clonotype was counted only a few times. V gene TRBV20-1 combines with J gene TRBJ1-2; TRBD1 matches at 7 bases. The length of the CDR3 is 13 residues. Germline CDR1 DFQATT, CDR2 SNEGSKA (reference sequence). J gave up 4 bases and V 2 bases, and 4 bases lay outside the gene matches. CDR3 in amino acids: CSARTGEGYGYTF. CDR3 coding DNA: TGCAGTGCTAGAACAGGGGAGGGCTATGGCTACACCTTC.

This clonotype showed up many times. The genes are TRBV7-6 and TRBJ1-3, with D tentatively TRBD1 (5 bases). Germline CDR1 reads SGHVS; CDR2 reads FNYEAQ. Trimming pared 1 base from V and 4 bases from J, leaving 5 bases between. The CDR3 extends over 13 amino acids. CDR3 bases: TGTGCCAGCAGCTTAGAGGGGGGAAACACCATATATTTT. Amino acids: CASSLEGGNTIYF.

This clonotype was picked up a small number of times. This chain uses TRBV2 with TRBJ2-5; 11 bases align to TRBD2. Germline CDR1 SNHLY, CDR2 FYNNEI. J was trimmed by 5 bases and V by 5 bases; bases with no gene match: 10. The CDR3 is 16 residues long. The CDR3 here is CASSLTSGVPGETQYF. CDR3 nucleotide sequence: TGTGCCAGCAGTCTGACTAGCGGGGTCCCCGGGGAGACCCAGTACTTC.

The rearrangement links TRBV4-3 to TRBJ1-1, with a weak D call TRBD1 (5 bases). V was pared by 4 bases and J by 6 bases, with 18 bases between. CDR1 and CDR2 (germline): LGHNA, YSLEER. This CDR3 region has 15 residues. In DNA, the CDR3 is TGCGCCAGCAGCCCGAGCTGGGGCGAGGGGTCTGAAGCTTTCTTT. Translated: CASSPSWGEGSEAFF.

This clonotype was seen only a few times. The chain employs TRBV7-9 and TRBJ2-1; 7 bases agree with TRBD1. The V gene end was trimmed by 5 bases and the J gene end by 7 bases; junction bases not matched to a gene: 8. Germline V gives CDR1 SEHNR, CDR2 FQNEAQ (reference sequence). The CDR3 loop spans 14 amino acids. The chain's CDR3 is CASSVQTGENEQFF. The CDR3 bases are TGTGCCAGCAGCGTCCAAACAGGGGAAAATGAGCAGTTCTTC.

The sample holds many counts of this clonotype. This sequence joins TRBV5-4 and TRBJ1-1; D is unclear. Deletions cut 3 bases from V and 4 bases from J, with 16 bases between. Germline CDR1 SGHNT, CDR2 YYREEE (reference sequence). The CDR3 is made up of 15 amino acids. Here the CDR3 reads CASSSQSNAVTEAFF. DNA for the CDR3: TGTGCCAGCAGCTCCCAGTCAAATGCAGTCACTGAAGCTTTCTTT.

As concerns this clonotype: This may stem from a read error, because a much larger clone lies one nucleotide away. The chain is built from TRBV9 and TRBJ2-3; possible D gene TRBD1, 7 bases. This CDR3 comprises 13 residues. The germline V gene has CDR1 SGDLS and CDR2 YYNGEE. The CDR3 loop is CASSVDQEGAQNF. CDR3 DNA: TGTGCCAGCAGCGTAGATCAGGAGGGGGCGCAGAATTTT.

J is TRBJ1-1 and V is TRBV12-3 or TRBV12-4; 8 bases map to TRBD1. This CDR3 is 15 amino acids long. V was pared by 5 bases and J by 1 base, with 6 bases of the junction left unmatched. CDR3 nucleotide sequence: TGTGCCAGCAGTCCGCAGACAGGGGAGAACACTGAAGCTTTCTTT. This sequence encodes CASSPQTGENTEAFF.

This clonotype was counted many times. This sequence joins TRBV7-9 and TRBJ1-2; no definite D call. Germline loops: CDR1 SEHNR, CDR2 FQNEAQ (reference sequence). V was shortened by 1 base and J by 6 bases, with 6 bases between the two germline ends. The CDR3 spans 12 residues. In DNA form, the CDR3 reads TGTGCCAGCAGCTTAGGTGCGAATGGCTACACCTTC. Encoded protein: CASSLGANGYTF.

The table lists this clonotype with many counts. V usage is TRBV4-3 and J usage is TRBJ2-3, with D possibly matching TRBD2 (6 bases). The germline V and J ends were trimmed by 0 bases and 2 bases, with 15 bases remaining between them. Germline CDR1 reads LGHNA; CDR2 reads YSLEER. This CDR3 region has 17 residues. CDR3 protein: CASSQDRPGGATDTQYF. In DNA, the CDR3 is TGCGCCAGCAGCCAAGATCGGCCAGGCGGGGCCACAGATACGCAGTATTTT.

This chain connects TRBV2 to TRBJ2-2, with 13 nucleotides matching TRBD2. Trimming removed 7 bases from V and 5 bases from J; junction bases left unmatched: 4. CDR3 length: 15 residues. The germline gives CDR1 SNHLY, CDR2 FYNNEI. The DNA for the CDR3 is TGTGCCAGCACCTCGACTAGCGGGGGGACCGGGGAGCTGTTTTTT. Translating it yields CASTSTSGGTGELFF.